This TCR beta chain stems from a study of radiation and T cells in renal cell carcinoma. Findings and caveats of the study: Baseline intratumoral clonotype presence is unknown without pretreatment biopsies.

Time point here: blood 2 weeks post-SBRT. Regarding treatment: 15 Gy SBRT to primary tumor, nephrectomy 4 weeks later. Radiation-treated patients gave blood at baseline, week 2 and week 4. This renal cell carcinoma was of the clear cell type. V shed 1 base and J shed 0 bases, with 7 bases lying between them. The CDR3 has 15 residues. Germline lookup yields CDR1 LNHNV and CDR2 YYDKDF (reference sequence). A note on this clone: The antigen is not known.

Here immunoSEQ multiplex PCR was the method, and the copy in TCRdb shows in-frame clones only, minus some. Of about 130,000 clones listed, 65% to 85% are singletons. The sample in question was blood, obtained from a patient whose treatment included radiotherapy and nephrectomy. This TCR came from a middle-aged man with renal cell carcinoma. The rearrangement links TRBV15 to TRBJ1-5; no reliable D call. CDR3 bases: TGTGCCACCAGCAGAGCGGGTGATAGCAATCAGCCCCAGCATTTT. Translation: CATSRAGDSNQPQHF.